These T cell receptor beta chains were read from a single sample in a study of blood T cell repertoires in COVID-19. Using immunoSEQ multiplex PCR, the repertoire was profiled, and TCRdb retains in-frame clones only, with some absent. The sample includes roughly 230,000 clones, approximately 86% of them seen just once. Specimen: peripheral blood. The source is a human donor in a cohort sampled during active COVID-19. The CDR3 runs from the conserved cysteine through the conserved F or W. The D gene is left open where the match is weak. The listing skips clone size in some rows; elsewhere it reads once, few, many or a size class.

d_call clone_size j_call v_call cdr3_aa cdr3_nt
. . TRBJ1-1 TRBV19 CASSIRTREPGAGTEAFF TGTGCCAGTAGTATTAGGACCAGGGAACCAGGGGCAGGCACTGAAGCTTTCTTT
TRBD2 . TRBJ2-1 TRBV6-1 CASSDQPGTSGAGEQFF TGTGCCAGCAGTGACCAACCCGGGACTAGCGGGGCTGGGGAGCAGTTCTTC
TRBD2 few TRBJ2-2 TRBV5-1 CASSGLAGGNPGELFF TGCGCCAGCAGCGGGTTAGCGGGAGGCAATCCCGGGGAGCTGTTTTTT
. . TRBJ2-3 TRBV5-4 CASSLIGTRGDTQYF TGTGCCAGCAGCTTGATCGGGACCCGGGGGGATACGCAGTATTTT
. . TRBJ1-1 TRBV24-1 CASLIPGHLNTEAFF TGTGCCTCCCTCATCCCGGGACACCTGAACACTGAAGCTTTCTTT
TRBD1 . TRBJ2-7 TRBV3-1/TRBV3-2 CASSRTGDSYEQYF TGTGCCAGCAGTCGGACAGGGGACTCCTACGAGCAGTACTTC
TRBD2 . TRBJ2-1 TRBV7-3 CASSFLAGGTYNEQFF TGTGCCAGCAGCTTCCTAGCGGGGGGTACCTACAATGAGCAGTTCTTC
TRBD1 . TRBJ2-3 TRBV7-2 CASSPDRGHTDTQYF TGTGCCAGCAGCCCCGACAGGGGGCATACAGATACGCAGTATTTT
TRBD1 . TRBJ2-2 TRBV24-1 CATSDLNRGTGELFF TGTGCCACCAGTGATTTAAACAGGGGCACCGGGGAGCTGTTTTTT
. . TRBJ2-1 TRBV7-8 CASSRKGRGSNNEQFF TGTGCCAGCAGCCGGAAAGGAAGGGGGAGTAACAATGAGCAGTTCTTC
. few TRBJ1-1 TRBV7-9 CASSLTQNKNTEAFF TGTGCCAGCAGCTTAACCCAGAACAAGAACACTGAAGCTTTCTTT
. once TRBJ2-7 TRBV24-1 CATSDFGSEVYEQYF TGTGCCACCAGTGATTTCGGCAGTGAGGTCTACGAGCAGTACTTC
TRBD2 . TRBJ2-7 TRBV7-2 CASSRSGRGFGEQYF TGTGCCAGCAGCCGTAGCGGGAGGGGATTTGGAGAGCAGTACTTC
TRBD1 . TRBJ1-2 TRBV7-2 CASSLTSDRGRGYTF TGTGCCAGCAGCTTAACCTCGGACAGGGGAAGGGGCTACACCTTC
. . TRBJ2-5 TRBV7-2 CASSKTRWGDGSQYF TGTGCCAGCAGCAAGACTAGATGGGGAGACGGGTCCCAGTACTTC
TRBD1 . TRBJ2-7 TRBV5-1 CASSLTGFTYEQYF TGCGCCAGCAGCCTGACAGGGTTTACCTACGAGCAGTACTTC
. . TRBJ1-2 TRBV5-1 CASSSPLQGNYGYTF TGCGCCAGCAGCTCTCCCCTACAGGGTAACTATGGCTACACCTTC
. . TRBJ2-1 TRBV10-3 CAISGNYGHEQFF TGTGCCATCAGTGGAAACTACGGCCATGAGCAGTTCTTC
TRBD1 . TRBJ1-2 TRBV7-9 CASSSIRDRGSDGYTF TGTGCCAGCAGCTCGATTCGAGACAGGGGAAGCGATGGCTACACCTTC
TRBD2 . TRBJ2-5 TRBV11-2 CASSPGGLAEETQYF TGTGCCAGCAGCCCGGGGGGACTAGCCGAAGAGACCCAGTACTTC
. . TRBJ1-3 TRBV3-1/TRBV3-2 CASSQDPQVTSGNTIYF TGTGCCAGCAGCCAGGACCCACAGGTGACCTCTGGAAACACCATATATTTT
. . TRBJ2-7 TRBV28 CASSPPGGVREQYF TGTGCCAGCAGTCCCCCTGGAGGGGTACGCGAGCAGTACTTC
. . TRBJ1-1 TRBV6-5 CASSYVSAGTEAFF TGTGCCAGCAGTTACGTCTCGGCGGGGACTGAAGCTTTCTTT
TRBD1 . TRBJ1-4 TRBV5-4 CASSITGVMNEKLFF TGTGCCAGCAGCATCACAGGGGTGATGAATGAAAAACTGTTTTTT
. . TRBJ1-1 TRBV7-3 CASSLRPGADTEAFF TGTGCCAGCAGCTTAAGACCAGGGGCAGACACTGAAGCTTTCTTT
. . TRBJ1-2 TRBV7-9 CASSSRTGSYTF TGTGCCAGCAGCTCGCGGACGGGGTCCTACACCTTC
. . TRBJ1-4 TRBV6-1 CASSEVGEGSNEKLFF TGTGCCAGCAGTGAAGTCGGGGAGGGAAGTAATGAAAAACTGTTTTTT
. . TRBJ2-1 TRBV6-5 CASSVVRAHEQFF TGTGCCAGCAGCGTTGTGAGGGCGCATGAGCAGTTCTTC
. . TRBJ1-2 TRBV5-1 CASSNPRGGRRFYGYTF TGCGCCAGCAGTAATCCACGGGGGGGTCGCCGTTTCTATGGCTACACCTTC
. . TRBJ1-2 TRBV9 CASSIQSYGYTF TGTGCCAGCAGCATACAGAGCTATGGCTACACCTTC
. once TRBJ1-1 TRBV29-1 CSVEDLVGGGRGEAFF TGCAGCGTTGAAGATCTGGTGGGCGGAGGTCGGGGTGAAGCTTTCTTT
TRBD1 . TRBJ2-7 TRBV27 CASTLTGTGVYEQYF TGTGCCAGCACCCTAACCGGGACAGGGGTCTACGAGCAGTACTTC
TRBD1 . TRBJ1-2 TRBV6-5 CASSYQSQGHYGYTF TGTGCCAGCAGTTACCAGTCACAGGGGCACTATGGCTACACCTTC
TRBD1 . TRBJ1-2 TRBV2 CASSGGQGARSYGYTF TGTGCCAGCAGTGGAGGACAGGGGGCGCGGAGCTATGGCTACACCTTC
TRBD2 . TRBJ2-7 TRBV5-1 CASSAYGTSGDQQPYEQYF TGCGCCAGCAGCGCTTACGGGACTAGCGGGGACCAACAGCCCTACGAGCAGTACTTC
. . TRBJ2-7 TRBV7-2 CASSLVTGTAYEQYF TGTGCCAGCAGCTTAGTGACAGGGACTGCATACGAGCAGTACTTC
. once TRBJ1-5 TRBV7-2 CASSSGTYSNQPQHF TGTGCCAGCAGCTCCGGGACTTATAGCAATCAGCCCCAGCATTTT
. once TRBJ2-7 TRBV4-3 CASSQVLASRSYEQYF TGCGCCAGCAGCCAAGTCCTCGCGAGCCGCTCCTACGAGCAGTACTTC
TRBD1 . TRBJ1-5 TRBV28 CASHPPGWTGESNQPQHF TGTGCCAGCCACCCCCCCGGCTGGACAGGGGAGAGCAATCAGCCCCAGCATTTT
TRBD2 . TRBJ2-1 TRBV7-2 CASRATGGSSYNEQFF TGTGCCAGCAGGGCAACGGGGGGGAGCTCCTACAATGAGCAGTTCTTC
TRBD1 . TRBJ2-7 TRBV5-5 CASSAPTGWNYEQYF TGTGCCAGCAGCGCCCCGACAGGGTGGAACTACGAGCAGTACTTC
. . TRBJ1-2 TRBV11-2 CASSLGPGVGGYTF TGTGCCAGCAGCTTAGGTCCCGGGGTTGGTGGCTACACCTTC
. . TRBJ1-2 TRBV7-9 CASSLDLTTGYTF TGTGCCAGCAGCTTAGACTTAACTACGGGCTACACCTTC
TRBD1 . TRBJ2-7 TRBV29-1 CSVCRDRDGEQYF TGCAGCGTATGCCGGGACAGGGATGGCGAGCAGTACTTC
. . TRBJ1-2 TRBV10-2 CATSQVNYGYTF TGCGCCACCTCACAGGTCAACTATGGCTACACCTTC
. . TRBJ1-4 TRBV7-9 CASSIETGTNEKLFF TGTGCCAGCAGCATCGAGACAGGAACTAATGAAAAACTGTTTTTT
TRBD1 . TRBJ1-5 TRBV5-6 CASSGDRGLNQPQHF TGTGCCAGCAGCGGAGACAGGGGGTTGAATCAGCCCCAGCATTTT
. . TRBJ2-3 TRBV5-1 CASSLRSRRDTDTQYF TGCGCCAGCAGCTTAAGGTCCCGGCGGGACACAGATACGCAGTATTTT
. few TRBJ2-7 TRBV14 CASSRTVFPYEQYF TGTGCCAGCAGCCGGACAGTATTCCCCTACGAGCAGTACTTC